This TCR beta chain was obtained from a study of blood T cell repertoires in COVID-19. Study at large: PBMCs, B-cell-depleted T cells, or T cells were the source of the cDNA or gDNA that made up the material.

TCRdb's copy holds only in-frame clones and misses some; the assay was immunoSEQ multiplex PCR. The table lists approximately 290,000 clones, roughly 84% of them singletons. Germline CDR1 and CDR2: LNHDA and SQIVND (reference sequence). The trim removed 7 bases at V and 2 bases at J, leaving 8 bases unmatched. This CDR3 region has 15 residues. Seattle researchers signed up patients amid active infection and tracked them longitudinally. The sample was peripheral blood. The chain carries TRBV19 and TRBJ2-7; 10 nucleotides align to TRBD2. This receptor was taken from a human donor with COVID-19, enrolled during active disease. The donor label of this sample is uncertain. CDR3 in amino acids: CASTQGLAETYEQYF. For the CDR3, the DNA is TGTGCCAGTACCCAAGGACTAGCGGAGACCTACGAGCAGTACTTC. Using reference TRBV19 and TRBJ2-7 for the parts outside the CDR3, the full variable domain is DGGITQSPKYLFRKEGQNVTLSCEQNLNHDAMYWYRQDPGQGLRLIYYSQIVNDFQKGDIAEGYSVSREKKESFPLTVTSAQKNPTAFYLCASTQGLAETYEQYFGPGTRLTVT.